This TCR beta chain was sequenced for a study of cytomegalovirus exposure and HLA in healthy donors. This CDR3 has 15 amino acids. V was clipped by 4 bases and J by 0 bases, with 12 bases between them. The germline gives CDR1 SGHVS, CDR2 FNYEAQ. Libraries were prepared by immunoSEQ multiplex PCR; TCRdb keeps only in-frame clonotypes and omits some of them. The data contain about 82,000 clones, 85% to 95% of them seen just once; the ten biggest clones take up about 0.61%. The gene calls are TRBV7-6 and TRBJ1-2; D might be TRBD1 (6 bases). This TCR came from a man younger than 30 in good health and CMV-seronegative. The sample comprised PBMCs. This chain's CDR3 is CASSSLRGANYGYTF. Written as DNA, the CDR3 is TGTGCCAGCAGCTCCCTCAGGGGAGCTAACTATGGCTACACCTTC.